These 8 T cell receptor beta chains came from one sample sequenced in a study of CD8 T cells in ankylosing spondylitis (dated by TCRdb to 2015 to 2018). Library preparation was by 5' RACE. For sequencing, an Illumina HiSeq 2500 was employed. TCRdb took the public reads, trimmed them with fastp at Q25, ran MiXCR for clone calling and kept in-frame beta chains. Merged by CDR3 protein, the rows form single entries marked with the most common genes and DNA. The sample contains tens of thousands of distinct CDR3 sequences, 25% to 35% of them found a single time. The ten largest make up roughly 60% of the sample. The sample comprised blood, either unsorted or a sorted T cell fraction (not recorded which). The source is a male donor with ankylosing spondylitis or in good health (not recorded which).

The rearrangement joins TRBV29-1 to TRBJ1-1; D is undetermined. Trimming left V 4 bases short and J 1 base short, with 10 bases between. The CDR3 is 13 residues long. The germline gives CDR1 SQVTM, CDR2 ANQGSEA. As DNA, the CDR3 is TGCAGCGTTGCCGCCTCGTGGAACACTGAAGCTTTCTTT. Translated, it gives CSVAASWNTEAFF.

This clonotype was seen once. This chain links TRBV7-2 with TRBJ1-3; possibly TRBD1 for D (5 bases). The CDR3 is 15 residues long. The V gene lost 5 bases and the J gene lost 4 bases, with 15 bases spanning the gap. Per the germline V gene, CDR1 is SGHTA and CDR2 is FQGNSA. CDR3 in DNA: TGTGCCAGCAGCACTCGGTCAGGGTCAGGAAACACCATATATTTT. Encoded protein: CASSTRSGSGNTIYF.

The chain recombines TRBV29-1 with TRBJ2-1; D unclear. The germline V gene has CDR1 SQVTM and CDR2 ANQGSEA. CDR3 length: 15 amino acids. Trimming cost V 6 bases and J 2 bases, with 17 bases left between them. CDR3 sequence (DNA): TGCAGCGTCGATGGCCTCGGATTGACCTACAATGAGCAGTTCTTC. It specifies CSVDGLGLTYNEQFF.

V gene TRBV29-1 combines with J gene TRBJ2-5, with 7 bases that match TRBD2. V gave up 5 bases and J gave up 5 bases; unmatched junction bases: 5. The CDR3 is 12 amino acids. Germline CDR1 SQVTM, CDR2 ANQGSEA. The CDR3 is CSVPGGGETQYF. The CDR3 DNA follows: TGCAGCGTTCCCGGGGGAGGGGAGACCCAGTACTTC.

This CDR3 reads CAISENRGGAEQYV. DNA of the CDR3: TGTGCCATCAGTGAGAACAGGGGTGGAGCCGAGCAGTACGTC. This chain connects TRBV10-3 to TRBJ2-7; 7 bases are a match to TRBD1. The CDR3 loop spans 14 amino acids. J gave up 6 bases and V 2 bases, and 7 bases lay outside the gene matches. Germline-derived CDR1 and CDR2 are ENHRY and SYGVKD.

Comment on this clonotype: The limits of the CDR3 on the DNA are not certain, so only TCRdb's listed CDR3 is given. The chain has TRBV6-1 and TRBJ1-2; TRBD1, as called in the table, went unchecked against the DNA. The CDR3 region is 12 residues in length, termini included. Germline V gene lookup returns CDR1 MNHNS and CDR2 SASEGT. This chain's CDR3 is CASSEWGTGTTF.

This clonotype was counted many times. The genes are TRBV5-6 and TRBJ2-3; D perhaps matches TRBD2 (5 bases). Trimming left V 4 bases short and J 2 bases short, with 11 bases between. There are 14 residues in the CDR3. CDR1 is SGHDT and CDR2 is YYEEEE in the germline V gene. The CDR3 spells CASSASGFTDTQYF. Here the CDR3 DNA reads TGTGCCAGCAGCGCGTCGGGGTTCACAGATACGCAGTATTTT.

The table lists this clonotype with a few counts. CDR3 amino acids: CSARDTGGGSYEQFF. The DNA for the CDR3 is TGCAGTGCTAGAGATACCGGGGGGGGAAGCTATGAGCAGTTCTTC. The V gene is TRBV20-1, the J gene TRBJ2-1; TRBD2 matches at 8 bases. The CDR3 length is 15 residues. The V and J ends lost 0 bases and 8 bases, in that order; junction bases with no gene match: 9. Germline CDR1 and CDR2: DFQATT and SNEGSKA (reference sequence).